This TCR beta chain is drawn from a study of OX40 agonist ivuxolimab in advanced cancers. About the research overall: The patients got ivuxolimab, which is an agonistic anti-OX40 (CD134) antibody. General observations from the study: Fewer expanded clones were found on average in CD4+ than in CD8+ T cells. The study found among the lowest clonal expansion in partial responders at 0.1-3.0 mg/kg.

Concerning this clone: Its antigen is not identified.

The repertoire was sequenced with immunoSEQ multiplex PCR; TCRdb's copy has only in-frame clones and lacks some. Of 85,000 to 100,000 clones listed, roughly 88% were seen once; the top ten hold 3.5% to 4%. Anyone with autoimmune disease history or systemic immunosuppression was excluded. Germline trimming cut 5 bases from V and 5 bases from J; bases unmatched to any gene: 10. The CDR3 consists of 15 residues. CDR1 is SEHNR and CDR2 is FQNEAQ in the germline V gene (reference sequence). The specimen comprised CD4+ or CD8+ T cells sorted from blood, sampled in a trial of the OX40 agonist ivuxolimab. This chain uses TRBV7-9 with TRBJ2-5, with TRBD2 matching over 8 bases. The receptor was derived from an adult with an advanced solid tumor such as melanoma, head and neck, liver or kidney cancer. CDR3 DNA sequence: TGTGCCAGCAGCCCCTTAAGCGGGAGTTTGGAGACCCAGTACTTC. Translating it yields CASSPLSGSLETQYF.